This TCR beta chain was captured in a study of cytomegalovirus exposure and HLA in healthy donors. Overall study results and limits: An analysis was carried out at a later point. It showed that HLA-associated TCR beta chains were more clonally expanded than equally common non-associated chains.

The V gene lost 0 bases and the J gene lost 2 bases, with 11 bases spanning the gap. The CDR3 totals 15 residues. CDR1 and CDR2 (germline): SGHDT, YYEEEE. The PCR ran on 60 Vbeta and 13 Jbeta primers. Profiled with immunoSEQ multiplex PCR; TCRdb holds only in-frame clones, not every one. The sample carries some 81,000 clones, roughly 72% recorded once. On this clone itself: No antigen is known for it.

This sequence was found in a woman between 40 and 50 years old in good health and CMV-seropositive. V gene TRBV5-6 combines with J gene TRBJ1-1; possibly TRBD1 for D (6 bases). What was sequenced was PBMCs. The CDR3: CASSLAGVTNTEAFF. The CDR3 nucleotides read TGTGCCAGCAGCTTGGCAGGGGTTACCAACACTGAAGCTTTCTTT. Variable domain in full (rest from reference TRBV5-6 and TRBJ1-1): DAGVTQSPTHLIKTRGQQVTLRCSPKSGHDTVSWYQQALGQGPQFIFQYYEEEERQRGNFPDRFSGHQFPNYSSELNVNALLLGDSALYLCASSLAGVTNTEAFFGQGTRLTVV.